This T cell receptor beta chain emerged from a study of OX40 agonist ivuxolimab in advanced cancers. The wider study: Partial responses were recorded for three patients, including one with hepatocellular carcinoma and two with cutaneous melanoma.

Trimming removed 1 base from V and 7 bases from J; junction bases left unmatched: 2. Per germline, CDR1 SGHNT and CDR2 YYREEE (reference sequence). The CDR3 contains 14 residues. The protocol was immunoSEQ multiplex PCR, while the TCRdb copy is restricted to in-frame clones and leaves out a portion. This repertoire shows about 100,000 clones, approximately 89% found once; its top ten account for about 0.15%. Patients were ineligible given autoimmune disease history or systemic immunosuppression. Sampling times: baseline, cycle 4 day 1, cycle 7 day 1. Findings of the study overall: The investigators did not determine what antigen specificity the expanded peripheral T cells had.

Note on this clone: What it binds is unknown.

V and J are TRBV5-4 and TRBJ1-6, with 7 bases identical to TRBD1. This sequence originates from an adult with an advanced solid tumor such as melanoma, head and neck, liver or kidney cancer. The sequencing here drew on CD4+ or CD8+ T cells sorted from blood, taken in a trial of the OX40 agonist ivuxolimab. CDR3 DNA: TGTGCCAGCAGCTTGAGACAGGGAAATTCACCCCTCCACTTT. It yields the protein CASSLRQGNSPLHF.